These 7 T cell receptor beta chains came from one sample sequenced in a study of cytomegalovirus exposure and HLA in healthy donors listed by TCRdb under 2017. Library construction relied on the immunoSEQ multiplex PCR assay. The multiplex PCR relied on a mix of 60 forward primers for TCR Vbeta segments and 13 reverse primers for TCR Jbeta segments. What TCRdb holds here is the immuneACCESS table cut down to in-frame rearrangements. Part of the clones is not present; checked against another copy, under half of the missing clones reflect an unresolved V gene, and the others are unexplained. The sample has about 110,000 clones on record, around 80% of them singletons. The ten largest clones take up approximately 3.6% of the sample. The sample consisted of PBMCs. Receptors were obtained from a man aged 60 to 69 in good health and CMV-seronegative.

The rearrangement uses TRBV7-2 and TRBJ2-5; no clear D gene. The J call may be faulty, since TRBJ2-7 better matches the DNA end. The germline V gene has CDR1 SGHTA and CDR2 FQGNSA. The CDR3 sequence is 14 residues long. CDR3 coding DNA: TGTGCCAGCAGCCGAGAGGAAGGTCCCTACGAGCAGTACTTC. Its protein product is CASSREEGPYEQYF.

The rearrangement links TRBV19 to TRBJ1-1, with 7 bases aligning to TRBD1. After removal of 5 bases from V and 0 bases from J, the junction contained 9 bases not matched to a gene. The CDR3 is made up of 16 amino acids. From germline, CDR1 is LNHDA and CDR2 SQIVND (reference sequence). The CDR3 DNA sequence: TGTGCCAGTAGTTTCGACAGGGCCTTAATGAACACTGAAGCTTTCTTT. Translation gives CASSFDRALMNTEAFF.

The CDR3 coding sequence is TGTGCCAGCAGCGACCCCCGGGACAGGGGAAATTCACCCCTCCACTTT. Translation gives CASSDPRDRGNSPLHF. The chain carries TRBV5-4 and TRBJ1-6; 10 bases align to TRBD1. V trimming: 4 bases; J trimming: 7 bases; junction bases outside the gene matches: 8. From germline, CDR1 is SGHNT and CDR2 YYREEE (reference sequence). CDR3 size: 16 residues.

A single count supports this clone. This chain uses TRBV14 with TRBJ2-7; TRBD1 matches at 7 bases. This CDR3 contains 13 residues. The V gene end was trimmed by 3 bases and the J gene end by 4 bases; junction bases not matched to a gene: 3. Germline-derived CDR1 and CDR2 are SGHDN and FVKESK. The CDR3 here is CASSQMGQYEQYF. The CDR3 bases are TGTGCCAGCAGCCAGATGGGACAGTACGAGCAGTACTTC.

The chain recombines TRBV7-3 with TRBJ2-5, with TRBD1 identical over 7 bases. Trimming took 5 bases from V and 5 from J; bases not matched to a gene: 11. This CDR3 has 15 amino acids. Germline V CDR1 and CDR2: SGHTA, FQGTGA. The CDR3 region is CASSPTGFTAETQYF. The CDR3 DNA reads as TGTGCCAGCAGCCCGACAGGGTTCACGGCTGAGACCCAGTACTTC. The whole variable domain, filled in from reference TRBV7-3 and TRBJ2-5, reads GAGVSQTPSNKVTEKGKYVELRCDPISGHTALYWYRQSLGQGPEFLIYFQGTGAADDSGLPNDRFFAVRPEGSVSTLKIQRTERGDSAVYLCASSPTGFTAETQYFGPGTRLLVL.

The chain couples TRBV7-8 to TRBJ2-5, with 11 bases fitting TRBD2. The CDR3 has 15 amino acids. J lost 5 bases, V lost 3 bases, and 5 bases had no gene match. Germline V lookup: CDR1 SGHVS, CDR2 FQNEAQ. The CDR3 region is CASSLIAGGPETQYF. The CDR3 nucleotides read TGTGCCAGCAGCTTGATAGCGGGGGGGCCCGAGACCCAGTACTTC. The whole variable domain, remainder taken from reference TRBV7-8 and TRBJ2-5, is GAGVSQSPRYKVAKRGQDVALRCDPISGHVSLFWYQQALGQGPEFLTYFQNEAQLDKSGLPSDRFFAERPEGSVSTLKIQRTQQEDSAVYLCASSLIAGGPETQYFGPGTRLLVL.

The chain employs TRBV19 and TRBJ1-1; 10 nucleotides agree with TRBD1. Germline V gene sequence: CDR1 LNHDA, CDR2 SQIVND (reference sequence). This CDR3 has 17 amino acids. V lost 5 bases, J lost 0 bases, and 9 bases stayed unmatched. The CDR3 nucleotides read TGTGCCAGTAGTTCGGCCGGGACAGGGGTCATGAACACTGAAGCTTTCTTT. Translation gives CASSSAGTGVMNTEAFF.